This TCR beta chain was observed in a study of cytomegalovirus exposure and HLA in healthy donors. The wider study: Roughly 180 million T cells yielded roughly 120 million unique TCR beta sequences in earlier analysis.

The germline gives CDR1 MNHEY, CDR2 SVGAGI. The CDR3 covers 14 residues. The V and J ends lost 4 bases and 3 bases respectively, with 13 bases between them. 60 Vbeta and 13 Jbeta primers were used in PCR. Some clones are missing from TCRdb's copy, which holds only in-frame ones; the method was immunoSEQ multiplex PCR. The sample has some 79,000 clones, 63% seen once. This clone was seen a single time. Material for sequencing was PBMCs. This sequence originates from a woman aged 40 to 49 in good health and CMV-seropositive. The chain carries TRBV6-5 and TRBJ2-7; no clear D gene. CDR3: CASSSPLRDYEQYF. The DNA of the CDR3 is TGTGCCAGCAGTTCCCCCTTGAGAGACTACGAGCAGTACTTC.